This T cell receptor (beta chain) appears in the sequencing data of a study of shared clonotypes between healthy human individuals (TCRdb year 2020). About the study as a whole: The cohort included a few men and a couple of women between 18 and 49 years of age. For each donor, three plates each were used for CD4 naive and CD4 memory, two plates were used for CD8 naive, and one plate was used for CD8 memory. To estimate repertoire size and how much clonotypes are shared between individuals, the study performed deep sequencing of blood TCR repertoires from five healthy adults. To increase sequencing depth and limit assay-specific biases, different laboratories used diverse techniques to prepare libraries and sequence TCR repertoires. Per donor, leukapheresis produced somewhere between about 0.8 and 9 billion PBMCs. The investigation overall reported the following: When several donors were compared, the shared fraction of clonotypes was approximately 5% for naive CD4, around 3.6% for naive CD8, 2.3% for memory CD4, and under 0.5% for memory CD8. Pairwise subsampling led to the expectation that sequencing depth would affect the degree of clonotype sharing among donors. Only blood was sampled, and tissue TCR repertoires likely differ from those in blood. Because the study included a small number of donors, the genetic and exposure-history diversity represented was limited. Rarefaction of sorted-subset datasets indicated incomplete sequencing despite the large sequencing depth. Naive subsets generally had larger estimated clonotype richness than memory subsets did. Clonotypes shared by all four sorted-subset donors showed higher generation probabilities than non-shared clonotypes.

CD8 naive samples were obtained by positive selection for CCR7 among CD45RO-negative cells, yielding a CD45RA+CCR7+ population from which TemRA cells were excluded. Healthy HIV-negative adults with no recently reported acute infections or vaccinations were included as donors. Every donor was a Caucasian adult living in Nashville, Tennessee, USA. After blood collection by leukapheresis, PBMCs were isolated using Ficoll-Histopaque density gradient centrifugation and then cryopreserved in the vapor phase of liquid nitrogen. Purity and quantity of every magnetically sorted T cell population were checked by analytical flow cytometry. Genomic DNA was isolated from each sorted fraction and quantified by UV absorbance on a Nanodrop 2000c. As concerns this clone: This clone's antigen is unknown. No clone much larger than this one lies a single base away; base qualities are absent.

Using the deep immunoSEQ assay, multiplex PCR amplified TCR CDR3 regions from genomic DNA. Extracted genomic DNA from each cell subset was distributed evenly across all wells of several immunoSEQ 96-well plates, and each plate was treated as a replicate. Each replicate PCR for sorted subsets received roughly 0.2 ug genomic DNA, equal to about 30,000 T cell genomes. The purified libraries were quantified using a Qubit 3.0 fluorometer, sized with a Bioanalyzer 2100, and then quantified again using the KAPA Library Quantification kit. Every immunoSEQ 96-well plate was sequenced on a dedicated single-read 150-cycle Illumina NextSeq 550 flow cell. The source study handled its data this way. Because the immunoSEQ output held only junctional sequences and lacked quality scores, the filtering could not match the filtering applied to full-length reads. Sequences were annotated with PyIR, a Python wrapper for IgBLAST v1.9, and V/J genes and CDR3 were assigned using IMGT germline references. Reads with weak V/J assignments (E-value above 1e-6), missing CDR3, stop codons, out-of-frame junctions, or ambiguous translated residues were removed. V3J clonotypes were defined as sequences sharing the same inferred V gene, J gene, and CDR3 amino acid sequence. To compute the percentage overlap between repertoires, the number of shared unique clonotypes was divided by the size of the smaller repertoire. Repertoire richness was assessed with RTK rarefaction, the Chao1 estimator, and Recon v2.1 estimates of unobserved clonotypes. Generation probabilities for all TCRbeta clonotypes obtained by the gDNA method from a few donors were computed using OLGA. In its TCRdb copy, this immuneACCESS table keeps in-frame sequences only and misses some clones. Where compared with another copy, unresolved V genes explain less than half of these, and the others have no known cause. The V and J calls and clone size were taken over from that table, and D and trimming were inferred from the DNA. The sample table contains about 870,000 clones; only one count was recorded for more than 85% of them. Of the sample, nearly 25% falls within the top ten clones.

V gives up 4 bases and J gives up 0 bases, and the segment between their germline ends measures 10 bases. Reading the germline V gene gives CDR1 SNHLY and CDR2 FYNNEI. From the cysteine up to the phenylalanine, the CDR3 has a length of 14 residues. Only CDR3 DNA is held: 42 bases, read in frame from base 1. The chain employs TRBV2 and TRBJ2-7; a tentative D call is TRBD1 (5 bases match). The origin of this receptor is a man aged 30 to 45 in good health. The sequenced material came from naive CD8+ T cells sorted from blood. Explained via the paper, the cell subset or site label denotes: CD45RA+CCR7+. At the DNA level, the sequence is TGTGCCAGCAGTGGGGGCGGAACCTCCTACGAGCAGTACTTC. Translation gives CASSGGGTSYEQYF.